The next 28 T cell receptor beta chains were all read from a single sample in a study of cytomegalovirus exposure and HLA in healthy donors. Only in-frame clones appear in the TCRdb table, and some are missing; sequencing was by immunoSEQ multiplex PCR. The sample holds over 200,000 clones, just over 85% seen once. Sequenced material: PBMCs. Receptors were obtained from a woman younger than 30 in good health and CMV-seronegative.

J is TRBJ2-5 and V is TRBV5-1; 7 bases match TRBD1. From germline, CDR1 is SGHRS and CDR2 YFSETQ. J gave up 3 bases and V 0 bases, and 5 bases lay outside the gene matches. The CDR3 sequence is 15 residues long. As DNA, the CDR3 is TGCGCCAGCAGCTTGGGGCAAGGGACAGAAGAGACCCAGTACTTC. This codes for CASSLGQGTEETQYF.

The V gene is TRBV2, the J gene TRBJ1-2, with 7 positions matching TRBD1. The CDR3 sequence is 14 residues long. Trimming cost V 4 bases and J 8 bases; bases outside gene matches: 10. Germline CDR1 SNHLY, CDR2 FYNNEI. In DNA form, the CDR3 reads TGTGCCAGCAGTGGGTTTTCGACAGGGAGAGGCTACACCTTC. Its translation is CASSGFSTGRGYTF.

This clone is a singleton in its sample. Within the sample, other DNA sequences also encode this same CDR3. The rearrangement joins TRBV5-1 to TRBJ2-3; D gene unclear. CDR1 and CDR2 from the germline V gene are SGHRS and YFSETQ. The CDR3 loop spans 12 amino acids. The V end lost 0 bases, the J end lost 4 bases, and 3 bases lay between the germline ends. CDR3 in amino acids: CASSLGADTQYF. CDR3 bases: TGCGCCAGCAGCTTGGGCGCAGATACGCAGTATTTT.

This chain joins TRBV15 and TRBJ2-1, with 8 bases lining up with TRBD1. The germline gives CDR1 LNHNV, CDR2 YYDKDF (reference sequence). V lost 0 bases, J lost 7 bases, and 11 bases stayed unmatched. The CDR3 sequence is 17 residues long. In DNA form, the CDR3 reads TGTGCCACCAGCAGAGATATGGGCAGGGGGCGCAAGAATGAGCAGTTCTTC. It is translated as CATSRDMGRGRKNEQFF.

The chain uses TRBV11-2 and TRBJ2-7, with TRBD1 matching over 8 bases. Per the germline V gene, CDR1 is SGHAT and CDR2 is FQNNGV. The V segment lost 5 bases and the J segment 3 bases; nucleotides outside the gene matches: 9. This CDR3 spans 15 amino acids. In nucleotides, the CDR3 is TGTGCCAGCAGCGCCCAGACAGGGGCCAACTACGAGCAGTACTTC. It is translated as CASSAQTGANYEQYF.

The chain joins TRBV19 to TRBJ1-5; 8 positions agree with TRBD1. This CDR3 has 14 amino acids. With V trimmed by 3 bases and J by 7 bases, 5 bases remained unmatched. From germline, CDR1 is LNHDA and CDR2 SQIVND (reference sequence). The CDR3 sequence is CASSMRGQGQPQHF. DNA of the CDR3: TGTGCCAGTAGTATGCGCGGACAGGGACAGCCCCAGCATTTT.

The chain joins TRBV11-2 to TRBJ2-1; TRBD2 might be the D (5 bases). Trimming took 1 base from V and 7 from J, leaving 11 bases between them. The CDR3 covers 14 residues. Germline CDR1 is SGHAT and CDR2 is FQNNGV. In DNA, the CDR3 is TGTGCCAGCAGCTTAGTATTCAGAGGGAATGAGCAGTTCTTC. Encoded protein: CASSLVFRGNEQFF.

This CDR3 is CASSPRQGNYGYTF. CDR3 nucleotides: TGTGCCAGCTCACCCCGACAGGGTAACTATGGCTACACCTTC. The rearrangement links TRBV18 to TRBJ1-2; 7 bases match TRBD1. Germline trimming cut 3 bases from V and 1 base from J; bases unmatched to any gene: 2. This CDR3 is 14 amino acids long. Germline CDR1 reads KGHSH; CDR2 reads LQKENI.

The V gene is TRBV27, the J gene TRBJ2-3; 8 bases match TRBD1. The CDR3 covers 16 residues. V was clipped by 5 bases and J by 0 bases; unmatched bases: 7. The germline CDR1 and CDR2 sequences are MNHEY and SMNVEV (reference sequence). CDR3 coding DNA: TGTGCCAGCAGTGGAAGGGCAGGGGGCAGCACAGATACGCAGTATTTT. It yields the protein CASSGRAGGSTDTQYF.

The genes are TRBV5-1 and TRBJ2-7; D might be TRBD2 (5 bases). V dropped 4 bases and J dropped 0 bases, with 11 bases sitting between them. The CDR3 has 14 residues. Looked up from germline, CDR1 is SGHRS and CDR2 is YFSETQ. Written as DNA, the CDR3 is TGCGCCAGCAGCCCAACAGCGGTCTCCTACGAGCAGTACTTC. It is translated as CASSPTAVSYEQYF.

This chain links TRBV28 with TRBJ2-7, with D maybe TRBD1 (6 bases). CDR1 and CDR2 from the germline V gene are MDHEN and SYDVKM. The CDR3 contains 16 residues. Trimming pared 5 bases from V and 3 bases from J, leaving 20 bases between. The CDR3 DNA reads TGTGCCAGCAGTCCCCGTTTACCGGACAGCATCTACGAGCAGTACTTC. This codes for CASSPRLPDSIYEQYF.

V is TRBV5-1 and J is TRBJ2-1, with 7 bases matching TRBD2. CDR3 length: 15 amino acids. J lost 7 bases, V lost 0 bases, and 7 bases had no gene match. CDR1 and CDR2 from the germline V gene are SGHRS and YFSETQ. The chain's CDR3 is CASSLAAGANNEQFF. Here the CDR3 DNA reads TGCGCCAGCAGCTTGGCCGCGGGAGCTAATAATGAGCAGTTCTTC.

The chain is built from TRBV12-5 and TRBJ1-1, with TRBD1 matching 9 bases. The CDR3 contains 20 residues. In germline, CDR1 is LGHNT, CDR2 FRNRAP. With 0 bases clipped from V and 6 bases from J, the junction kept 20 bases outside the gene matches. CDR3 protein: CASGLVRYPGTGFESAEAFF. CDR3 nucleotides: TGTGCTAGTGGTTTGGTAAGATATCCAGGGACAGGGTTTGAGAGTGCTGAAGCTTTCTTT.

The gene calls are TRBV5-1 and TRBJ2-3; a weak D match, TRBD2 (5 bases). The germline gives CDR1 SGHRS, CDR2 YFSETQ. Trimming took 3 bases from V and 9 from J, leaving 17 bases between them. This CDR3 has 14 residues. CDR3 amino acids: CASSSTRTSATQYF. DNA of the CDR3: TGCGCCAGCAGCTCTACCAGGACTTCCGCCACGCAGTATTTT.

The chain has TRBV27 and TRBJ2-6; D uncertain. The CDR3 covers 15 residues. V was shortened by 0 bases and J by 2 bases, with 5 bases between the two germline ends. The germline V gene has CDR1 MNHEY and CDR2 SMNVEV (reference sequence). CDR3 protein: CASSLSAAGANVLTF. In DNA form, the CDR3 reads TGTGCCAGCAGTTTATCGGCAGCTGGGGCCAACGTCCTGACTTTC.

This sequence joins TRBV27 and TRBJ2-5; 7 nucleotides agree with TRBD2. Germline CDR1 is MNHEY and CDR2 is SMNVEV (reference sequence). Trimming at V came to 2 bases and at J to 2 bases, leaving 11 bases not matched to a gene. The CDR3 has 17 amino acids. CDR3 nucleotide sequence: TGTGCCAGCAGTTTAGCCCTTCCTAGCGGCCCTCAAGAGACCCAGTACTTC. Translated, it gives CASSLALPSGPQETQYF.

The genes are TRBV19 and TRBJ1-1, with 8 bases matching TRBD1. The V gene's germline CDR1 is LNHDA and CDR2 SQIVND (reference sequence). Unmatched junction bases numbered 4, after V lost 4 bases and J lost 3 bases. The length of the CDR3 is 14 residues. The CDR3 reads CASSRQGRDTEAFF. In DNA, the CDR3 is TGTGCCAGTAGTAGACAGGGGCGCGACACTGAAGCTTTCTTT.

The chain combines TRBV11-3 with TRBJ2-7, with TRBD2 matching 8 bases. V was clipped by 3 bases and J by 7 bases; unmatched bases: 8. The length of the CDR3 is 14 residues. Germline CDR1 and CDR2: SGHNT and YENEEA. CDR3 residues: CASSFGAGAGEQYF. In nucleotides, the CDR3 is TGTGCCAGCAGCTTTGGAGCGGGAGCAGGGGAGCAGTACTTC. Full variable domain (rest looked up from reference TRBV11-3 and TRBJ2-7): EAGVVQSPRYKIIEKKQPVAFWCNPISGHNTLYWYLQNLGQGPELLIRYENEEAVDDSQLPKDRFSAERLKGVDSTLKIQPAELGDSAVYLCASSFGAGAGEQYFGPGTRLTVT.

The chain uses TRBV6-5 and TRBJ2-6; D unresolved. CDR3 length equals 15 residues. With 10 bases removed from V and 0 bases from J, the gap between germline ends came to 13 bases. Germline values: CDR1 MNHEY, CDR2 SVGAGI. CDR3 region: CAIRRLSSGANVLTF. The CDR3 nucleotides read TGTGCCATCAGACGTCTAAGCTCTGGGGCCAACGTCCTGACTTTC.

The rearrangement uses TRBV2 and TRBJ1-1; D unclear. The CDR3 extends over 14 amino acids. Germline V gene data show CDR1 as SNHLY and CDR2 as FYNNEI. V was pared by 4 bases and J by 1 base, with 10 bases between. The CDR3 DNA reads TGTGCCAGCAGTGCGGAGGGTAGGAACACTGAAGCTTTCTTT. This sequence encodes CASSAEGRNTEAFF.

The genes are TRBV5-6 and TRBJ2-1; 8 bases align to TRBD2. The V segment lost 2 bases and the J segment 7 bases; nucleotides outside the gene matches: 11. Germline lookup yields CDR1 SGHDT and CDR2 YYEEEE. CDR3 size: 16 residues. The CDR3 is CASSLGLALDNNEQFF. The CDR3 nucleotides are TGTGCCAGCAGCTTAGGACTAGCCCTAGATAATAATGAGCAGTTCTTC.

CDR3 sequence (DNA): TGCGCCAGCAGGTCCGGGACGGGAGCCTACGAGCAGTACTTC. It translates to CASRSGTGAYEQYF. V usage is TRBV5-1 and J usage is TRBJ2-7; TRBD2 is a possible D gene (6 bases). The CDR3 is made up of 14 amino acids. V lost 5 bases and J lost 2, with 14 bases in between. Per the germline V gene, CDR1 is SGHRS and CDR2 is YFSETQ.

The chain recombines TRBV27 with TRBJ2-7; 7 bases line up with TRBD1. The CDR3 is 15 amino acids. Germline trimming cut 6 bases from V and 6 bases from J; bases unmatched to any gene: 14. The germline gives CDR1 MNHEY, CDR2 SMNVEV (reference sequence). The CDR3 region is CASSSPGTARAEQYF. The DNA of the CDR3 is TGTGCCAGCAGCTCACCCGGGACAGCAAGGGCCGAGCAGTACTTC.

The V call is TRBV2, the J call TRBJ1-1, with D possibly TRBD1 on 6 matching bases. Germline V gene sequence: CDR1 SNHLY, CDR2 FYNNEI. The V end was cut by 6 bases, the J end by 3 bases, with 14 bases between. The CDR3 is 14 amino acids. This chain's CDR3 is CASRETGLYTEAFF. In nucleotides, the CDR3 is TGTGCCAGCAGGGAGACAGGCTTATACACTGAAGCTTTCTTT. The entire variable domain, with the rest obtained from reference TRBV2 and TRBJ1-1, is as follows: EPEVTQTPSHQVTQMGQEVILRCVPISNHLYFYWYRQILGQKVEFLVSFYNNEISEKSEIFDDQFSVERPDGSNFTLKIRSTKLEDSAMYFCASRETGLYTEAFFGQGTRLTVV.

This chain links TRBV2 with TRBJ2-5; 8 bases map to TRBD2. Trimming cost V 7 bases and J 5 bases; bases outside gene matches: 12. From germline, CDR1 is SNHLY and CDR2 FYNNEI. CDR3 size: 15 residues. The CDR3 nucleotides read TGTGCCAGCATGGAGCAGCGGGAGTTCCGGGAGACCCAGTACTTC. Translation gives CASMEQREFRETQYF.

The chain combines TRBV5-1 with TRBJ1-1, with D unclear. V was cut by 0 bases and J by 3 bases, with 9 bases left in between. Germline assignment: CDR1 SGHRS and CDR2 YFSETQ. CDR3 size: 14 residues. CDR3 protein: CASSLERADTEAFF. CDR3 nucleotide sequence: TGCGCCAGCAGCTTGGAGCGGGCGGACACTGAAGCTTTCTTT.

The chain is built from TRBV10-1 and TRBJ2-1; D ambiguous. This CDR3 is 13 amino acids long. V was shortened by 4 bases and J by 2 bases, with 6 bases between the two germline ends. Germline V gives CDR1 WNHNN, CDR2 SYGVQD (reference sequence). CDR3 sequence reads: CASSVSPYNEQFF. CDR3 coding DNA: TGCGCCAGCAGTGTGAGTCCCTACAATGAGCAGTTCTTC.

The CDR3 is CAISEHGKGRQPQHF. CDR3 sequence (DNA): TGTGCCATCAGTGAGCACGGGAAAGGGAGGCAGCCCCAGCATTTT. The V gene is TRBV10-3, the J gene TRBJ1-5; D call uncertain. From germline, CDR1 is ENHRY and CDR2 SYGVKD. CDR3 length: 15 amino acids. The V and J ends lost 2 bases and 7 bases respectively, with 15 bases between them.